These T cell receptor beta chains were read from a single sample in a study of shared clonotypes between healthy human individuals. Repertoires were generated with immunoSEQ multiplex PCR, while TCRdb's copy carries only in-frame clones and drops some. The table has around 2.1 million clones, roughly 91% seen once; the top ten hold around 1.7%. The specimen was naive CD8+ T cells from PBMCs. The source is a man between 18 and 35 years old in good health. Some clones in this sample may be carry-over from other donors' samples. Both conserved end residues are part of each CDR3. A D gene is named only where the DNA matches it firmly. The size of a clone is reported for some rows only, either as once, few or many, or as a class for expanded clones.

DNA	CDR3	V	D	size	J
TGTGCCAGCAGCGTAGTTGGGACAGGGCTTTATGGCTACACCTTC	CASSVVGTGLYGYTF	TRBV9	TRBD1	once	TRBJ1-2
TGTGCCAGTGCCCCAGGGGGAGGTAACACTGAAGCTTTCTTT	CASAPGGGNTEAFF	TRBV7-9	TRBD1	.	TRBJ1-1
TGTGCCAGCAGCCCAAGGGACAGAGACAATGAGCAGTTCTTC	CASSPRDRDNEQFF	TRBV7-9	TRBD1	.	TRBJ2-1
TGTGCCAGCAGTGAAGCGTGGTGGGAGACCCAGTACTTC	CASSEAWWETQYF	TRBV6-1	.	.	TRBJ2-5
TGTGCCATCAGTACGACAGGGGCCGAATGGGGTGACGAGCAGTACTTC	CAISTTGAEWGDEQYF	TRBV10-3	TRBD1	once	TRBJ2-7
TGTGCCATCAGTGAGGGACTAGCGGGAGGGCCATTGTACGAGCAGTACTTC	CAISEGLAGGPLYEQYF	TRBV10-3	TRBD2	.	TRBJ2-7
TGTGCCACCGGGACTAGCGGCTACAATGAGCAGTTCTTC	CATGTSGYNEQFF	TRBV27	TRBD2	few	TRBJ2-1
TGTGCCAGCAGCGTCTCCCGGTCTGGGGCCAACGTCCTGACTTTC	CASSVSRSGANVLTF	TRBV9	.	.	TRBJ2-6
TGTGCCAGCAGTTATTCGGCGGGAGAATATTCCAATGAGCAGTTCTTC	CASSYSAGEYSNEQFF	TRBV6-5	TRBD2	.	TRBJ2-1
TGTGCCAGCAGCTCGAAGGGCGCCGGCAAGCAGTACTTC	CASSSKGAGKQYF	TRBV11-3	.	.	TRBJ2-7
TGTGCCAGCAGCCCTGGACTAGCGGAGAGGACAGATACGCAGTATTTT	CASSPGLAERTDTQYF	TRBV9	TRBD2	.	TRBJ2-3
TGTGCCAGCAGTTTGGATCAGGGTCAAGAGACCCAGTACTTC	CASSLDQGQETQYF	TRBV28	.	.	TRBJ2-5
TGCGCCAGCAGTCCAGGGAACACTGAAGCTTTCTTT	CASSPGNTEAFF	TRBV10-2	.	few	TRBJ1-1
TGTGCCATCAGTGGGGGCACCGCGTTGGAGCTGTTTTTT	CAISGGTALELFF	TRBV10-3	.	.	TRBJ2-2
TGTGCCTGGAGTGAGGGGGCCCGAGATACGCAGTATTTT	CAWSEGARDTQYF	TRBV30	TRBD1	.	TRBJ2-3
TGTGCCTGGAGGCGGACAGGGGGGAGCGAGCAGTACTTC	CAWRRTGGSEQYF	TRBV30	TRBD1	.	TRBJ2-7
TGTGCCAGCAGCTTGCGGCGGGAAAGGAGGGCAGATACGCAGTATTTT	CASSLRRERRADTQYF	TRBV5-4	.	.	TRBJ2-3
TGTGCCAGCAGCTTAGGGGGGTCCACTGAAGCTTTCTTT	CASSLGGSTEAFF	TRBV7-3	.	.	TRBJ1-1
TGTGCCAGCAGCTTCGGGGAGTCGGGCACCTTC	CASSFGESGTF	TRBV11-2	.	.	TRBJ1-2
TGTGCCAGCAGTCAGGACACGTACCAAGAGACCCAGTACTTC	CASSQDTYQETQYF	TRBV28	.	.	TRBJ2-5
TGTGCCAGCAGTGCAATGCCAACACCCTACGAGCAGTACTTC	CASSAMPTPYEQYF	TRBV2	.	once	TRBJ2-7
TGTGCCAGCAGTTTTGGAGGGAGGTCTTACAATGAGCAGTTCTTC	CASSFGGRSYNEQFF	TRBV27	.	.	TRBJ2-1
TGTGCCAGCAGCCCCGGACAGGGCCACTTCGAGCAGTACTTC	CASSPGQGHFEQYF	TRBV5-6	TRBD1	.	TRBJ2-7
TGTGCCAGCAGTCCCGATCCGTTCTCTGGAAACACCATATATTTT	CASSPDPFSGNTIYF	TRBV28	.	.	TRBJ1-3
TGCGCCAGCAGCCACGCCGTGGAGGGCCTTTACGAGCAGTACTTC	CASSHAVEGLYEQYF	TRBV4-3	.	.	TRBJ2-7
TGTGCCAGTATGTTCCCAGGGTGGAAAGACACTGAAGCTTTCTTT	CASMFPGWKDTEAFF	TRBV19	.	.	TRBJ1-1
TGCGCCAGCAGGCGTGACAGGGCCCTTTGGGGGGATGAGCAGTTCTTC	CASRRDRALWGDEQFF	TRBV5-1	.	.	TRBJ2-1
TGCGCCAGCAGCCAACTGGGCGAGCAGTACTTC	CASSQLGEQYF	TRBV4-1	.	.	TRBJ2-7
TGTGCCAGCAGTTCCGGGACAGCTAACTATGGCTACACCTTC	CASSSGTANYGYTF	TRBV27	TRBD1	.	TRBJ1-2
TGTGCCAGCAGCTTAGGGGGCACAATCTATGGCTACACCTTC	CASSLGGTIYGYTF	TRBV7-6	.	.	TRBJ1-2
TGTGCCAGCAGCCAAGTAACTAGCGCTTACAATGAGCAGTTCTTC	CASSQVTSAYNEQFF	TRBV4-2	TRBD2	.	TRBJ2-1
TGTGCCAGTAGTCTGGGGATTCTTAGCACAGATACGCAGTATTTT	CASSLGILSTDTQYF	TRBV19	.	.	TRBJ2-3
TGTGCCAGCAGTTTATCAAGCGGGAGGGGCTATGAGCAGTTCTTC	CASSLSSGRGYEQFF	TRBV27	TRBD2	.	TRBJ2-1
TGTGCCAGCAGTTACCAGACAGGAAACACTGAAGCTTTCTTT	CASSYQTGNTEAFF	TRBV6-6	.	few	TRBJ1-1
TGTGCCAGCAGCGCCGATGGACAGGCCGGGACGGCTACCTACGAGCAGTACTTC	CASSADGQAGTATYEQYF	TRBV11-2	TRBD1	.	TRBJ2-7
TGTGCCAGCAGTCCCCGGACCTTCTACGAGCAGTACTTC	CASSPRTFYEQYF	TRBV27	.	.	TRBJ2-7
TGTGCCAGCAGCGAGGGACTAGCGGGGTTCCAAGAGACCCAGTACTTC	CASSEGLAGFQETQYF	TRBV5-6	TRBD2	.	TRBJ2-5
TGTGCCAGCAGCTTGATGGGACAGGGGGTTAGAAATACTGAAGCTTTCTTT	CASSLMGQGVRNTEAFF	TRBV7-9	TRBD1	.	TRBJ1-1
TGTGCCAGCAGAGGACGATCGCCCCCAAAGGGAGGCTACACCTTC	CASRGRSPPKGGYTF	TRBV27	.	.	TRBJ1-2
TGTGCCAGCAGCGATAAGTACCAAGAGACCCAGTACTTC	CASSDKYQETQYF	TRBV7-9	.	once	TRBJ2-5
TGTGCCACCTCACTTGTGGCGGGAGGGTTCTACAATGAGCAGTTCTTC	CATSLVAGGFYNEQFF	TRBV19	TRBD2	.	TRBJ2-1
TGTGCCAGCAGCTCGCGGAGGGGAGAGACCGGGGAGCTGTTTTTT	CASSSRRGETGELFF	TRBV7-2	.	.	TRBJ2-2
TGTGCCATCAGTGAGGGGACAGTAATGAACACTGAAGCTTTCTTT	CAISEGTVMNTEAFF	TRBV10-3	TRBD1	once	TRBJ1-1
TGTGCCAGCGATACTCTGAGGGCTGGATGGGTACATGAGCAGTTCTTC	CASDTLRAGWVHEQFF	TRBV28	.	.	TRBJ2-1
TGTGCCAGCAGCACTTCTGGGGGTGCAACTAATGAAAAACTGTTTTTT	CASSTSGGATNEKLFF	TRBV21-1	.	.	TRBJ1-4
TGTGCCAGCAGTGATGGAGGGCCGGACGGGGGCCTGTTTTTT	CASSDGGPDGGLFF	TRBV2	.	.	TRBJ1-4
TGTGCCAGCAGCCCCCGTCCCGGGACAGGGGTAGAGACCCAGTACTTC	CASSPRPGTGVETQYF	TRBV11-3	TRBD1	.	TRBJ2-5
TGCGCCAGCAGCCAAGATTCGACTAGCGGGACCCACGTGGGGAATACGCAGTATTTT	CASSQDSTSGTHVGNTQYF	TRBV4-3	TRBD2	.	TRBJ2-3
TGCGCCAGCAGTGAGGGGGATCAGGGTACTCAGCCCCAGCATTTT	CASSEGDQGTQPQHF	TRBV10-1	.	.	TRBJ1-5
TGTGCCAGCAGCCAGGGACTAGCGGTCTACGAGCAGTACTTC	CASSQGLAVYEQYF	TRBV28	TRBD2	.	TRBJ2-7
TGTGCCAGCAGTGAATGGGGGGGCAGCAATCAGCCCCAGCATTTT	CASSEWGGSNQPQHF	TRBV6-1	.	.	TRBJ1-5
TGCGCCAGCCGGAGTGCGGGGGGCCCTGGAAACACCATATATTTT	CASRSAGGPGNTIYF	TRBV5-1	.	few	TRBJ1-3
TGTGCCAGCAGTTACGGACCTCCACTTGAAGCTTTCTTT	CASSYGPPLEAFF	TRBV27	.	.	TRBJ1-1
TGTGCCAGCAGTTGGCCGGGACAAAACACTGAAGCTTTCTTT	CASSWPGQNTEAFF	TRBV6-5	.	.	TRBJ1-1
TGCGCCAGCAGCCAAGGGCGCATGGGTGAGCAGTTCTTC	CASSQGRMGEQFF	TRBV4-1	.	.	TRBJ2-1
TGCAGCGTTGAAGATGGAGGGGCTGACACTGAAGCTTTCTTT	CSVEDGGADTEAFF	TRBV29-1	.	.	TRBJ1-1
TGCGCCAGCAGCCCAAAAGGGCACGAGTTCTACGAGCAGTACTTC	CASSPKGHEFYEQYF	TRBV4-1	.	once	TRBJ2-7
TGTGCCGGGGGACAGGTGAATTCACCCCTCCACTTT	CAGGQVNSPLHF	TRBV30	TRBD1	once	TRBJ1-6
TGTGCCAGCAGCTTGGCCCCGGGGTACCGGGACACTGAAGCTTTCTTT	CASSLAPGYRDTEAFF	TRBV5-4	.	.	TRBJ1-1
TGTGCCAGCAGTTTAGGTAGCTGGGTTTCCGGGGAGCTGTTTTTT	CASSLGSWVSGELFF	TRBV27	.	.	TRBJ2-2